The rows below give T cell receptor beta chains drawn from one sample of a study of cytomegalovirus exposure and HLA in healthy donors. Measured with immunoSEQ multiplex PCR; TCRdb has only the in-frame clones, and not every one. The sample lists roughly 120,000 clones; roughly 87% were seen once. Sequenced input: PBMCs. Receptors were obtained from a woman aged 18-30 years in good health and CMV-seronegative. Each CDR3 is given with its conserved first and last residue. A D gene is named only where the DNA matches it firmly. Clone size appears in some rows only: once, few, many, or a class for an expanded clone.

V	size	J	D	CDR3	DNA
TRBV4-1	-	TRBJ1-4	TRBD1	CASSQGPDRPAQYEKLFF	TGCGCCAGCAGCCAAGGCCCGGACAGGCCCGCCCAATATGAAAAACTGTTTTTT
TRBV5-1	few	TRBJ1-1	TRBD1	CASSLVQGMNTEAFF	TGCGCCAGCAGCCTCGTACAGGGGATGAACACTGAAGCTTTCTTT
TRBV7-9	-	TRBJ2-1	TRBD1	CASSLAGQLYNEQFF	TGTGCCAGCAGCTTAGCGGGACAGCTATACAATGAGCAGTTCTTC
TRBV4-3	-	TRBJ2-1	TRBD2	CASSQDLGLAGGGEQFF	TGCGCCAGCAGCCAAGATCTGGGACTAGCGGGGGGAGGTGAGCAGTTCTTC
TRBV15	-	TRBJ1-5	-	CATSRDGRPQHF	TGTGCCACCAGCAGAGATGGGAGGCCCCAGCATTTT
TRBV18	-	TRBJ2-1	TRBD1	CASSPGTDNEQFF	TGTGCCAGCTCACCAGGGACAGACAATGAGCAGTTCTTC
TRBV25-1	-	TRBJ2-1	-	CASSGYRALEQFF	TGTGCCAGCAGTGGATACAGGGCGCTCGAGCAGTTCTTC
TRBV5-1	-	TRBJ2-5	-	CASSLRGRRQTQYF	TGCGCCAGCAGCTTGCGAGGGAGGCGGCAGACCCAGTACTTC
TRBV18	-	TRBJ2-2	-	CASSPRQGLNTGELFF	TGTGCCAGCTCACCTAGACAGGGACTGAACACCGGGGAGCTGTTTTTT
TRBV5-1	-	TRBJ2-1	TRBD1	CASSFGTGEEGEQFF	TGCGCCAGCAGCTTTGGGACAGGGGAGGAGGGTGAGCAGTTCTTC
TRBV7-8	-	TRBJ2-1	-	CASSSEQVYNEQFF	TGTGCCAGCAGCTCCGAACAGGTTTACAATGAGCAGTTCTTC
TRBV5-1	-	TRBJ2-7	-	CASSLPQGDFGEQYF	TGCGCCAGCAGCTTGCCGCAGGGGGACTTCGGGGAGCAGTACTTC
TRBV7-2	-	TRBJ1-2	-	CASSPRQSGYGYTF	TGTGCCAGCAGCCCCAGGCAGAGTGGCTATGGCTACACCTTC
TRBV18	-	TRBJ2-3	-	CASSPGPDTQYF	TGTGCCAGCTCACCGGGCCCAGATACGCAGTATTTT
TRBV27	-	TRBJ1-2	TRBD1	CASRRRGLDREGLANYGYTF	TGTGCCAGCAGACGCAGGGGGCTAGACAGGGAGGGACTGGCCAACTATGGCTACACCTTC
TRBV29-1	-	TRBJ1-2	-	CSGLTDVYGYTF	TGCAGCGGCTTGACAGACGTCTATGGCTACACCTTC
TRBV7-9	-	TRBJ1-1	-	CASSSSPSGGTEAFF	TGTGCCAGCAGCTCCTCTCCCTCGGGAGGAACTGAAGCTTTCTTT
TRBV18	-	TRBJ1-2	TRBD1	CASSPRQGRGNYGYTF	TGTGCCAGCTCACCACGACAGGGTCGGGGTAACTATGGCTACACCTTC
TRBV6-6	-	TRBJ2-7	TRBD1	CASWTGGYEQYF	TGTGCCAGCTGGACAGGGGGCTACGAGCAGTACTTC
TRBV5-1	-	TRBJ2-1	-	CASSLGSSGYINEQFF	TGCGCCAGCAGCTTGGGGTCCTCGGGTTATATCAATGAGCAGTTCTTC
TRBV30	-	TRBJ1-1	-	CAWKGGTEAFF	TGTGCCTGGAAAGGGGGCACTGAAGCTTTCTTT
TRBV10-1	-	TRBJ2-7	TRBD2	CASSEAGGQTEQYF	TGCGCCAGCAGTGAGGCGGGAGGACAGACCGAGCAGTACTTC
TRBV4-3	-	TRBJ1-2	-	CASSPTETGRYGYTF	TGCGCCAGCAGCCCCACGGAGACGGGGAGGTATGGCTACACCTTC
TRBV5-1	-	TRBJ1-5	TRBD1	CASSPDPTGEQPQHF	TGCGCCAGCAGCCCCGATCCGACAGGGGAGCAGCCCCAGCATTTT
TRBV15	-	TRBJ2-1	TRBD2	CATRPGTSGYNEQFF	TGTGCCACCAGACCCGGGACTAGCGGTTACAATGAGCAGTTCTTC
TRBV28	-	TRBJ2-7	-	CASRQSPPSREQYF	TGTGCCAGCAGGCAATCACCTCCTTCTCGGGAGCAGTACTTC
TRBV5-1	few	TRBJ1-2	-	CASSLSQPATMGYTF	TGCGCCAGCAGCTTGAGTCAACCAGCTACTATGGGCTACACCTTC
TRBV27	-	TRBJ1-2	-	CASSLTRGSYGYTF	TGTGCCAGCAGTTTGACAAGGGGGAGTTATGGCTACACCTTC
TRBV5-4	-	TRBJ2-7	TRBD2	CASSLRLAGAYEQYF	TGTGCCAGCAGCTTACGACTAGCGGGAGCCTACGAGCAGTACTTC
TRBV19	-	TRBJ2-7	TRBD2	CASMEAGGHYEQYF	TGTGCCAGTATGGAAGCGGGGGGGCATTACGAGCAGTACTTC
TRBV4-3	-	TRBJ2-2	TRBD1	CASSQDLGQGGTGELFF	TGCGCCAGCAGCCAAGATCTGGGACAGGGCGGCACCGGGGAGCTGTTTTTT
TRBV15	-	TRBJ1-5	-	CATSRDGGGQPQHF	TGTGCCACCAGCAGAGACGGGGGAGGTCAGCCCCAGCATTTT
TRBV6-5	once	TRBJ2-5	TRBD1	CASSFQAGTVEETQYF	TGTGCCAGCAGTTTCCAAGCCGGGACAGTGGAGGAGACCCAGTACTTC
TRBV4-2	-	TRBJ2-7	-	CASSQGEFYEQYF	TGTGCCAGCAGCCAAGGGGAGTTCTACGAGCAGTACTTC
TRBV7-6	-	TRBJ2-1	-	CASSFSGSSLNEQFF	TGTGCCAGCAGCTTCTCGGGAAGCAGTTTGAATGAGCAGTTCTTC
TRBV13	-	TRBJ1-3	TRBD1	CASSPPDRAGNTIYF	TGTGCCAGCAGCCCACCAGACAGGGCTGGAAACACCATATATTTT
TRBV10-3	-	TRBJ2-1	-	CAISETTPLVLGEQFF	TGTGCCATCAGTGAGACTACACCCCTCGTTTTAGGTGAGCAGTTCTTC
TRBV7-9	few	TRBJ2-7	TRBD1	CASSLGQGREQYF	TGTGCCAGCAGCCTAGGACAGGGGCGAGAGCAGTACTTC
TRBV2	-	TRBJ1-2	-	CASVADNYGYTF	TGTGCCAGCGTGGCAGATAACTATGGCTACACCTTC
TRBV6-4	-	TRBJ2-1	-	CASARAAYNEQFF	TGTGCCTCCGCGAGGGCAGCATACAATGAGCAGTTCTTC
TRBV5-1	few	TRBJ2-1	-	CASSVVADGSNEQFF	TGCGCCAGCAGCGTCGTGGCGGACGGGAGCAATGAGCAGTTCTTC
TRBV15	-	TRBJ1-3	-	CATSPPREDFYPLENTIYF	TGTGCCACCAGCCCCCCGAGAGAGGATTTCTACCCTCTGGAAAACACCATATATTTT
TRBV2	few	TRBJ1-6	-	CASSELQNSPLHF	TGTGCCAGCAGTGAACTTCAGAATTCACCCCTCCACTTT
TRBV18	-	TRBJ2-3	-	CASSNQGTDTQYF	TGTGCCAGCTCAAACCAGGGCACAGATACGCAGTATTTT
TRBV6-1	once	TRBJ2-2	-	CASRLDLNTGELFF	TGTGCCAGCAGACTAGACCTGAACACCGGGGAGCTGTTTTTT
TRBV7-2	-	TRBJ1-2	-	CASSLVSRRSQRGYTF	TGTGCCAGCAGCTTAGTGTCGCGGAGGTCCCAAAGGGGCTACACCTTC
TRBV18	once	TRBJ2-3	TRBD2	CASSPMGLAGGESSTDTQYF	TGTGCCAGCTCACCGATGGGACTAGCGGGGGGCGAATCTAGCACAGATACGCAGTATTTT
TRBV28	-	TRBJ2-5	-	CASSFGRLSSPTQETQYF	TGTGCCAGCAGTTTTGGGCGCCTTTCTAGCCCAACTCAAGAGACCCAGTACTTC
TRBV5-1	once	TRBJ2-2	TRBD2	CASRLALNTGELFF	TGCGCCAGCAGACTAGCGCTGAACACCGGGGAGCTGTTTTTT
TRBV15	-	TRBJ1-5	-	CATSRERGSNQPQHF	TGTGCCACCAGCAGGGAACGGGGAAGCAATCAGCCCCAGCATTTT
TRBV9	-	TRBJ2-5	-	CASSVQGTETQYF	TGTGCCAGCAGCGTGCAGGGTACAGAGACCCAGTACTTC
TRBV30	-	TRBJ1-6	TRBD1	CAWRLDRGISPLHF	TGTGCCTGGAGATTGGACAGGGGTATTTCACCCCTCCACTTT
TRBV29-1	once	TRBJ1-3	-	CSVLVGSSGNTIYF	TGCAGCGTTTTGGTGGGCAGCTCTGGAAACACCATATATTTT
TRBV6-6	-	TRBJ2-7	-	CASSYGKQIEQYF	TGTGCCAGCAGTTACGGTAAACAAATCGAGCAGTACTTC
TRBV28	-	TRBJ1-6	TRBD1	CASRKTGGYSPLHF	TGTGCCAGCAGGAAAACAGGGGGATATTCACCCCTCCACTTT
TRBV28	-	TRBJ2-5	TRBD1	CASSFQGARETQYF	TGTGCCAGCAGTTTTCAGGGGGCTAGAGAGACCCAGTACTTC
TRBV19	few	TRBJ2-3	TRBD2	CASSIDPAGGTDTQYF	TGTGCCAGTAGTATAGACCCAGCGGGAGGCACAGATACGCAGTATTTT
TRBV5-5	medium-sized	TRBJ2-2	TRBD1	CASSSRQGVGELFF	TGTGCCAGCAGCTCTCGACAGGGCGTCGGGGAGCTGTTTTTT
TRBV11-3	-	TRBJ2-2	-	CASSPRSGSHTGELFF	TGTGCCAGCAGCCCTAGATCTGGTAGTCACACCGGGGAGCTGTTTTTT